In this sample, the clone carrying this T cell receptor (beta chain) turned up many times. The antigen is undetermined. Germline lookup yields CDR1 SGHAT and CDR2 FQNNGV. Trimming shortened V by 5 bases and J by 4 bases, and 7 bases separated the two germline ends. CDR3 length: 12 residues. The data are from a study of neurological immune-mediated disorders. Whole-study results and caveats: Across subjects, no CDR3 amino acid sequence appeared in expanded clones of more than one subject, a finding that suggested private repertoires in all groups.

The cDNA came from 5'RACE, which used 10-nucleotide random UMIs. TCRdb fed the 5' RACE reads into MiXCR, producing one record per CDR3 protein. Here the sample spans 120,000 or so distinct CDR3 sequences, approximately 3.2% being singletons. Preparation of the unsorted libraries drew on 2 million PBMCs stored at -80 C. V and J are TRBV11-2 and TRBJ2-3; D remains unclear. This TCR derives from a young woman with multiple sclerosis. The sample consisted of PBMCs. The chain's CDR3 is CASSRSSDTQYF. The CDR3 DNA sequence: TGTGCCAGCAGCAGGTCCTCAGATACGCAGTATTTT.